These 20 T cell receptor beta chains originate from one sample sequenced in a study of blood T cell repertoires in COVID-19. Assay: immunoSEQ multiplex PCR; the TCRdb copy retains only in-frame clones and omits some. Here the sample spans some 200,000 clones, about 80% being singletons. The specimen was peripheral blood. Every receptor here comes from a man aged 25 to 40 with active or convalescent COVID-19.

Notes on this clone: A read error may account for a junction end that differs from germline. This sequence joins TRBV7-9 and TRBJ2-1; weak D call: TRBD1 (6 bases). The germline gives CDR1 SEHNR, CDR2 FQNEAQ (reference sequence). The CDR3 loop spans 13 amino acids. The CDR3 protein is CASSLARDNEQFF. As DNA, the CDR3 is TGTGCCAGCAGCTTAGCTAGGGACAACGAGCAGTTCTTC.

The gene calls are TRBV3-1 (or the pseudogene TRBV3-2) and TRBJ1-5; D remains unclear. CDR3 length: 13 amino acids. From germline, CDR1 is LGHDT and CDR2 YNNKEL (reference sequence). Trimming removed 0 bases at V and 4 bases at J, with 4 bases between. This chain's CDR3 is CASSQDRNQPQHF. CDR3 nucleotide sequence: TGTGCCAGCAGCCAAGATCGTAATCAGCCCCAGCATTTT.

This clone was seen only a few times. J is TRBJ1-5 and V is TRBV7-2; 7 bases match TRBD1. Germline V gene sequence: CDR1 SGHTA, CDR2 FQGNSA. There are 15 residues in the CDR3. V dropped 0 bases and J dropped 7; count of bases not matched to a gene: 6. CDR3: CASSLALAGGQPQHF. In DNA, the CDR3 is TGTGCCAGCAGCTTAGCGCTGGCAGGGGGACAGCCCCAGCATTTT.

The J gene is TRBJ1-2, the V gene TRBV9; no clear D gene. Between the trimmed V and J ends, which lost 4 bases and 5 bases, there was a span of 30 bases. The CDR3 consists of 19 residues. CDR1 and CDR2 (germline): SGDLS, YYNGEE. CDR3 in DNA: TGTGCCAGCAGCCTTTCCAACCTTCGGGGAGAGCTGGGGAGATATGGCTACACCTTC. Translation: CASSLSNLRGELGRYGYTF.

This rearrangement joins TRBV30 to TRBJ1-4, with D perhaps matching TRBD1 (6 bases). The CDR3 is 15 residues long. Germline V gene lookup returns CDR1 GTSNPN and CDR2 SVGIG (reference sequence). V lost 0 bases, J lost 0 bases, and 8 bases lay in between. In DNA, the CDR3 is TGTGCCTGGAGTGTCCAGGGGACAACTAATGAAAAACTGTTTTTT. Translated: CAWSVQGTTNEKLFF.

In DNA, the CDR3 is TGTGCCAGCAGTTACTCGAGCAGGGTAGACGGCTACACCTTC. Translating gives CASSYSSRVDGYTF. This chain uses TRBV6-2 or TRBV6-3 with TRBJ1-2; D may be TRBD1 (5 bases). The CDR3 loop spans 14 amino acids. Germline assignment: CDR1 MNHEY and CDR2 SVGEGT. V lost 0 bases and J 8 bases, leaving 13 bases between the germline ends.

The V gene is TRBV7-2, the J gene TRBJ2-3; D is perhaps TRBD2 (6 bases). V was trimmed by 1 base and J by 4 bases, leaving 12 bases between them. This CDR3 region has 15 residues. Germline assignment: CDR1 SGHTA and CDR2 FQGNSA. The CDR3 bases are TGTGCCAGCAGCTTAGGAATGCGGGAAGCAGATACGCAGTATTTT. The encoded protein is CASSLGMREADTQYF.

The genes are TRBV11-1 and TRBJ1-6; 7 bases are a match to TRBD1. V dropped 5 bases and J dropped 5; count of bases not matched to a gene: 9. Germline V gene lookup returns CDR1 SGHAT and CDR2 FQDESV (reference sequence). The CDR3 contains 16 residues. CDR3 in DNA: TGTGCCAGCAGCCCCGACAGGGATCCGAATAATTCACCCCTCCACTTT. Its translation: CASSPDRDPNNSPLHF.

The chain employs TRBV12-5 and TRBJ2-3; D not certain. In germline, CDR1 is LGHNT, CDR2 FRNRAP. V lost 1 base and J lost 8, with 13 bases in between. This CDR3 has 14 amino acids. In DNA, the CDR3 is TGTGCTAGTGGTTTGGGGCAGAATCGTGTTACGCAGTATTTT. It encodes CASGLGQNRVTQYF.

This chain joins TRBV19 and TRBJ1-2; D call uncertain. CDR1 LNHDA and CDR2 SQIVND come from the germline V gene (reference sequence). The CDR3 is 15 amino acids. Trimming took 0 bases from V and 5 from J, leaving 13 bases between them. For the CDR3, the DNA is TGTGCCAGTAGTATAGACGTCCTATCGATGTATGGCTACACCTTC. Translating gives CASSIDVLSMYGYTF.

V and J are TRBV4-1 and TRBJ1-5; TRBD1 agrees at 10 bases. Trimming cost V 1 base and J 7 bases; bases outside gene matches: 4. CDR1 and CDR2 (germline): MGHRA, YSYEKL. CDR3 length: 15 amino acids. In DNA, the CDR3 is TGCGCCAGCAGCCAAGGTGGACAGGGGGGCCAGCCCCAGCATTTT. Residues: CASSQGGQGGQPQHF.

The chain uses TRBV7-9 and TRBJ2-7; the match to TRBD1 covers 10 bases. This CDR3 contains 16 residues. Germline V gives CDR1 SEHNR, CDR2 FQNEAQ (reference sequence). V shed 5 bases, J shed 2 bases, and the junction held 9 bases outside the gene matches. The CDR3 reads CASSHMAGTGAYEQYF. The CDR3 region has the DNA TGTGCCAGCAGCCATATGGCGGGGACAGGGGCCTACGAGCAGTACTTC.

This clone showed up just a few times. The chain recombines TRBV2 with TRBJ1-6; D possibly corresponds to TRBD1 (5 bases). Germline lookup yields CDR1 SNHLY and CDR2 FYNNEI. V lost 2 bases, J lost 7 bases, and 12 bases lay in between. There are 15 residues in the CDR3. As DNA, the CDR3 is TGTGCCAGCAGTGAAATGCCAGGGCGGAATTCACCCCTCCACTTT. It yields the protein CASSEMPGRNSPLHF.

Of note for this clone: The sample contains more than one DNA sequence encoding this CDR3. The chain uses TRBV4-1 and TRBJ2-5; 7 bases line up with TRBD1. CDR1 and CDR2 (germline): MGHRA, YSYEKL. Trimming cost V 1 base and J 1 base; bases outside gene matches: 0. The CDR3 spans 14 residues. The DNA of the CDR3 is TGCGCCAGCAGCCAAGGGACAGGCCAAGAGACCCAGTACTTC. This sequence encodes CASSQGTGQETQYF.

The chain links TRBV2 to TRBJ1-5; D uncertain. Germline loops: CDR1 SNHLY, CDR2 FYNNEI. The CDR3 length is 13 residues. V shed 5 bases and J shed 6 bases, with 11 bases lying between them. The CDR3 DNA reads TGTGCCAGCAGTTCCCAGGAAGGTCAGCCCCAGCATTTT. Its protein product is CASSSQEGQPQHF. The variable domain in full, completed from reference TRBV2 and TRBJ1-5, reads EPEVTQTPSHQVTQMGQEVILRCVPISNHLYFYWYRQILGQKVEFLVSFYNNEISEKSEIFDDQFSVERPDGSNFTLKIRSTKLEDSAMYFCASSSQEGQPQHFGDGTRLSIL.

The chain recombines TRBV2 with TRBJ2-6; D gene uncertain. V was clipped by 6 bases and J by 0 bases, with 9 bases between them. The CDR3 covers 15 residues. Germline values: CDR1 SNHLY, CDR2 FYNNEI. In DNA, the CDR3 is TGTGCCAGCAGAGTCGGTGACTCTGGGGCCAACGTCCTGACTTTC. Protein: CASRVGDSGANVLTF.

V is TRBV29-1 and J is TRBJ2-6; the match to TRBD1 covers 9 bases. CDR1 and CDR2 (germline): SQVTM, ANQGSEA. V trimming: 4 bases; J trimming: 4 bases; junction bases outside the gene matches: 11. This CDR3 is 17 amino acids long. The CDR3 nucleotides are TGCAGCGTTGTGTATTGGGACAGGGATCCCGGGGCCAACGTCCTGACTTTC. As protein: CSVVYWDRDPGANVLTF.

CDR3 loop: CASQQVQGTDTQYF. The CDR3 region has the DNA TGTGCCAGCCAGCAGGTCCAGGGAACAGATACGCAGTATTTT. The chain has TRBV7-2 and TRBJ2-3, with D tentatively TRBD1 (5 bases). Per germline, CDR1 SGHTA and CDR2 FQGNSA. The CDR3 is made up of 14 amino acids. With 8 bases removed from V and 3 bases from J, the gap between germline ends came to 15 bases.

The chain recombines TRBV18 with TRBJ1-3; the match to TRBD1 covers 10 bases. V lost 3 bases and J lost 0; bases outside the gene matches: 8. This CDR3 spans 18 amino acids. The germline V gene encodes CDR1 KGHSH and CDR2 LQKENI. CDR3 in amino acids: CASSPDRGRLISGNTIYF. The CDR3 DNA follows: TGTGCCAGCTCACCCGACAGGGGGCGGTTAATCTCTGGAAACACCATATATTTT.

The rearrangement links TRBV30 to TRBJ1-1; D is unclear. The CDR3 consists of 11 residues. CDR1 GTSNPN and CDR2 SVGIG come from the germline V gene (reference sequence). The V end lost 1 base, the J end lost 7 bases, and 7 bases lay between the germline ends. As DNA, the CDR3 is TGTGCCTGGAGTGATTCCTATGAAGCTTTCTTT. Translation: CAWSDSYEAFF.